This T cell receptor beta chain was sequenced for a study of beta chain features in type 1 diabetes. Study overall: No age, gender or cell yield differences were seen between patients and healthy donors.

V was pared by 3 bases and J by 3 bases, with 8 bases between. The CDR3 has 13 residues. Germline V CDR1 and CDR2: KGHSH, LQKENI. Cells sorted by CD45RO/CCR7/CD25/CD127/CD95/CD27 comprised CD4+ naive, central memory, regulatory and stem cell-like memory cells. Sequencing targeted expressed TCRB transcripts, as all isolated RNA had been reverse transcribed. Generated by immunoSEQ multiplex PCR, the TCRdb table keeps only in-frame clones and is missing some. The repertoire holds 600,000 to 750,000 clones, with under 15% as singletons. General observations from the study: Cells with high TCR expression could be over-represented by cDNA sequencing. Patients' naive, central memory and regulatory TCRB repertoires appeared more alike than those of healthy donors. Moderately but significantly shorter TCRB CDR3s were found in Type 1 diabetes patients in all four CD4+ subsets.

The table lists this clone with a few counts. Its antigen remains unidentified. The identical CDR3 is also encoded by other nucleotide sequences in the sample. The chain is built from TRBV18 and TRBJ1-2, with a tentative D call TRBD1 (5 bases). This TCR derives from a man under 40 with type 1 diabetes. The sample comprised naive CD4+ T cells from blood. CDR3 protein: CASSPGQDYGYTF. The CDR3, as DNA: TGTGCCAGCTCACCGGGGCAGGACTATGGCTACACCTTC.